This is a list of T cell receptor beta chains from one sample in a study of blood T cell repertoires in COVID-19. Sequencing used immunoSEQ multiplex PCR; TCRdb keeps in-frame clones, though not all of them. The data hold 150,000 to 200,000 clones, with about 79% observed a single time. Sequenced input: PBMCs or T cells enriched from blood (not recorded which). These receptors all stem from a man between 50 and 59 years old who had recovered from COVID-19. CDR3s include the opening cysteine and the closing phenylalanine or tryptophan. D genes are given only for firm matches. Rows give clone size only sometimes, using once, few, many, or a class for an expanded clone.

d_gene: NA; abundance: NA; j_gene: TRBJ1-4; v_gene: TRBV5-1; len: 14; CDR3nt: TGCGCCAGCACCAAGGGGGGGACCGATGAAAAACTGTTTTTT; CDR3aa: CASTKGGTDEKLFF
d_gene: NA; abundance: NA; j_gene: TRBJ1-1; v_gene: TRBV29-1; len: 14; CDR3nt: TGCAGCGCCGGGGGGGGGACTTGGAACACTGAAGCTTTCTTT; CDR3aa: CSAGGGTWNTEAFF
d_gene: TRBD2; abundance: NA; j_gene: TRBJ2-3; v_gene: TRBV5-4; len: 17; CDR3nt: TGTGCCAGCAGCCCATCAAGGGGCGGCGGGGGTGCAGATACGCAGTATTTT; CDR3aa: CASSPSRGGGGADTQYF
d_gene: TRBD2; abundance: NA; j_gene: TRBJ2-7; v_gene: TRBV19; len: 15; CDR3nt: TGTGCCAGTAGTATCACTAGCGGGGGGACCTACGAGCAGTACTTC; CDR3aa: CASSITSGGTYEQYF
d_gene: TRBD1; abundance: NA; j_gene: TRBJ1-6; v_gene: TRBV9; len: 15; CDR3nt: TGTGCCAGCAGCGTGACCGGGACAGGGAATTCACCCCTCCACTTT; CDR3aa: CASSVTGTGNSPLHF
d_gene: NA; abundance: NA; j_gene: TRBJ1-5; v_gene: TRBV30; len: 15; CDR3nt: TGTGCCTGGGGGCTGGGGCATCTGAGCAATCAGCCCCAGCATTTT; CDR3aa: CAWGLGHLSNQPQHF
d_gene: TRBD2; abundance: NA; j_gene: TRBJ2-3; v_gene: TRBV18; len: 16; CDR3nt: TGTGCCAGCTCACCTGATAGGACTAGCGTTTTAGATACGCAGTATTTT; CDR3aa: CASSPDRTSVLDTQYF
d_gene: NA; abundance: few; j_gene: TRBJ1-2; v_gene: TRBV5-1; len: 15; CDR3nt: TGCGCCAGCAGCTTAGGGCGGGGAGCTAACTATGGCTACACCTTC; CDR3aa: CASSLGRGANYGYTF
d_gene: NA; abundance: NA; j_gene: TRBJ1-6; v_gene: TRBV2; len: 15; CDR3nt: TGTGCCAGCAGCCGCTCGGGGGGCGGTAATTCACCCCTCCACTTT; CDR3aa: CASSRSGGGNSPLHF
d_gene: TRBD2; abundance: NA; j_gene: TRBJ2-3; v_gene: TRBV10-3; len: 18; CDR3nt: TGTGCCATCAGTGAGTCGAAGACTAGCGGGGGCCCCCGCGATACGCAGTATTTT; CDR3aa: CAISESKTSGGPRDTQYF
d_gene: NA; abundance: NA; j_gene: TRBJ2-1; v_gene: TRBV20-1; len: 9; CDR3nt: TGCAGTGCTAAGCATGAGCAGTTCTTC; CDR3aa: CSAKHEQFF
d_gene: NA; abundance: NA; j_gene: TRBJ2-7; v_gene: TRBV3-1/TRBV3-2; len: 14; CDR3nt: TGTGCCAGCAGGCTTGGAGGCAGCTCCTACGAGCAGTACTTC; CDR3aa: CASRLGGSSYEQYF
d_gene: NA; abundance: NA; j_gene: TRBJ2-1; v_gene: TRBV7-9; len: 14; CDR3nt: TGTGCCAGCAGCGCCACTCCTCCCTACAATGAGCAGTTCTTC; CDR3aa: CASSATPPYNEQFF
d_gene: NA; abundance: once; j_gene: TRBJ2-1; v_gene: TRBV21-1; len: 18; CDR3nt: TGTGCCAGCAGCAAAGGGAGACTAGCGGCGAGCTCCTACAATGAGCAGTTCTTC; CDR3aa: CASSKGRLAASSYNEQFF
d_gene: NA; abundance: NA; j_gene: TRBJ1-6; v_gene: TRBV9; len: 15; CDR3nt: TGTGCCAGCAGCCCAACCACGACACCTTCGAAACCCCTCCACTTT; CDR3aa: CASSPTTTPSKPLHF
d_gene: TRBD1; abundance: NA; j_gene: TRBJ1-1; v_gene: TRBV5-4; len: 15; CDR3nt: TGTGCCAGCAGCTTGAGGACAGGGGAGGGCACTGAAGCTTTCTTT; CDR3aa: CASSLRTGEGTEAFF
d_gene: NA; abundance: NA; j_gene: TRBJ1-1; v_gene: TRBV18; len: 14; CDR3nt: TGTGCCAGCTCACCATGGGGCGGCAACACTGAAGCTTTCTTT; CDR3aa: CASSPWGGNTEAFF
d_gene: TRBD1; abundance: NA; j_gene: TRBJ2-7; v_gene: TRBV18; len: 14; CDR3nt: TGTGCCAGCTCAGCGCAGACAGGGGGTTACGAGCAGTACTTC; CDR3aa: CASSAQTGGYEQYF
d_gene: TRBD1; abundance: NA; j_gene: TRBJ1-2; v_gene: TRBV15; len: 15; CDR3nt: TGTGCCACCAGCAGAGGGACAGGACAGACCTATGGCTACACCTTC; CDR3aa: CATSRGTGQTYGYTF
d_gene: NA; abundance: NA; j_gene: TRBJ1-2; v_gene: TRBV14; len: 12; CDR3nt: TGTGCCAGCAGCCAAGGAGGGCCTGGCTACACCTTC; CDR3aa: CASSQGGPGYTF
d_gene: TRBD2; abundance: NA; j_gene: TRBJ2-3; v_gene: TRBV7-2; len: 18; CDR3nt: TGTGCCAGCAGTCCCGGGTGGGTCGCGGGGGGTCTCACAGATACGCAGTATTTT; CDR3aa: CASSPGWVAGGLTDTQYF
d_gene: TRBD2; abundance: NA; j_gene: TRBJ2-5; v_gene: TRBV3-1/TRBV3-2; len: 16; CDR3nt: TGTGCCAGCAGCCTCCGGGGGGGCCTGTTTAGGGAGACCCAGTACTTC; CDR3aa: CASSLRGGLFRETQYF
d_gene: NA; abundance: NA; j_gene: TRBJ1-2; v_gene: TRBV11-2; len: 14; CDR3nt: TGTGCCAGCAGCTTACTGCGGAGTAGCTATGGCTACACCTTC; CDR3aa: CASSLLRSSYGYTF
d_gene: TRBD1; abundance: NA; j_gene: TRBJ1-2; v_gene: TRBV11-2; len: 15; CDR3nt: TGTGCCAGCAGCCCTCGGACAGGTCTTAACTATGGCTACACCTTC; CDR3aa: CASSPRTGLNYGYTF
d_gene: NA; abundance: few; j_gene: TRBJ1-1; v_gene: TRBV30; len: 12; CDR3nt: TGTGCCTGGAGTGGTACTGGTACTGAAGCTTTCTTT; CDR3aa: CAWSGTGTEAFF
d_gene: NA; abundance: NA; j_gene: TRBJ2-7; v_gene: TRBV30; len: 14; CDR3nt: TGTGCCTGGAGTGTATCAGGGACTTACTACGAGCAGTACTTC; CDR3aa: CAWSVSGTYYEQYF
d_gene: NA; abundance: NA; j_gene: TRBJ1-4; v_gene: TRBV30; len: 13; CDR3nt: TGTGCCTGGCAGACGGGTCCTAATGAAAAACTGTTTTTT; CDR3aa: CAWQTGPNEKLFF
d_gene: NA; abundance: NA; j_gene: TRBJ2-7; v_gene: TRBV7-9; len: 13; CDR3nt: TGTGCCAGCAGCTCCCAGGGGTTAGGCGAGCAGTACTTC; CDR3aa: CASSSQGLGEQYF
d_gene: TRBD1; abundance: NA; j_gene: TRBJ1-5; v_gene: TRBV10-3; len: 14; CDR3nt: TGTGCCATCAGTGGAGGGACAGGTGATCAGCCCCAGCATTTT; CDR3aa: CAISGGTGDQPQHF
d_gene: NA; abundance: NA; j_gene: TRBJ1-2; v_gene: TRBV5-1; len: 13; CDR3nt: TGCGCCAGCAGCGACCCTGGAGGGAATGGCTACACCTTC; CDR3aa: CASSDPGGNGYTF
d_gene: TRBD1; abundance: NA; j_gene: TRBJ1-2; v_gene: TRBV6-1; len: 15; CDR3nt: TGTGCCAGCAGTGAACACAGGGGGCGAGAGGATGGCTACACCTTC; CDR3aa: CASSEHRGREDGYTF
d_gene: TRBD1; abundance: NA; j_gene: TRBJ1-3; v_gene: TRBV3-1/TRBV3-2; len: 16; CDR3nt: TGTGCCAGCAGCCCCCGGACAGGGAGTGCCGGAAACACCATATATTTT; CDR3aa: CASSPRTGSAGNTIYF
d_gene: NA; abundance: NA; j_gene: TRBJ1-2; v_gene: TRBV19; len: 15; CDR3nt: TGTGCCAGTAGTATGTCAGGGCGAAATATCTATGGCTACACCTTC; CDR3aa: CASSMSGRNIYGYTF
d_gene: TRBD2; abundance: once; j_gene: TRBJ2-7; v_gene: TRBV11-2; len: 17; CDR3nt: TGTGCCAGCAGCTTGACCGGACTAGCGGGGGGGGATTACGAGCAGTACTTC; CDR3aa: CASSLTGLAGGDYEQYF
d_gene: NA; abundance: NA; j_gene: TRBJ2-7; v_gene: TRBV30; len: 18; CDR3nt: TGTGCCTGGAGCGTCCGCACCCTCTCGCGCCTCTCGAACTACGAGCAGTACTTC; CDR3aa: CAWSVRTLSRLSNYEQYF
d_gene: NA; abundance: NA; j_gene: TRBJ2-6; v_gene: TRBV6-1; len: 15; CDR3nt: TGTGCCAGCAGTGAGTCGGGGGCTGGGGCCAACGTCCTGACTTTC; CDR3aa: CASSESGAGANVLTF
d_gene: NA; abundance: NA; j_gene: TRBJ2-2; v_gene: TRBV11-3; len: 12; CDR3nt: TGTGCCAGCAGCTGGAGCACCGGGGAGCTGTTTTTT; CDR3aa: CASSWSTGELFF
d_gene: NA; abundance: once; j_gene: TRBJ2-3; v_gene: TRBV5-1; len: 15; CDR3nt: TGCGCCAGCAGCTGGGGGGACAGTAGCTCAGATACGCAGTATTTT; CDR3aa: CASSWGDSSSDTQYF
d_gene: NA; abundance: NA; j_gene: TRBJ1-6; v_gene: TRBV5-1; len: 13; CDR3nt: TGCGCCAGCAGCTCGGCGGATAATTCACCCCTCCACTTT; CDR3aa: CASSSADNSPLHF
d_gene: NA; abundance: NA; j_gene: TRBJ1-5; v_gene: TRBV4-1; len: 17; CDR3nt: TGCGCCAGCAGCCAAGATCGGGGGGATTCTAGCAATCAGCCCCAGCATTTT; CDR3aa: CASSQDRGDSSNQPQHF
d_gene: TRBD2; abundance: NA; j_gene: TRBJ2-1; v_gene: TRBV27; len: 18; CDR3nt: TGTGCCAGCAGTCCAAATACGGGGGGGGGATTAAGTTGGAATGAGCAGTTCTTC; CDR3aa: CASSPNTGGGLSWNEQFF
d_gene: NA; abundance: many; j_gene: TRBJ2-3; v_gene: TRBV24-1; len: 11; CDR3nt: TGTGCCACCAGTAACAGAGATACGCAGTATTTT; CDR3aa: CATSNRDTQYF
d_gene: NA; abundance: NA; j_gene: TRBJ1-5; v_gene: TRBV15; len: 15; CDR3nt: TGTGCCACCAGCAGTGTCGGGTTAAGCAATCAGCCCCAGCATTTT; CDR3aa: CATSSVGLSNQPQHF
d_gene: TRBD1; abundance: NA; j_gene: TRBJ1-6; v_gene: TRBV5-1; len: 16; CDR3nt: TGCGCCAGCAGCTTGGCGGGACAGGGGGTACGGTCACCCCTCCACTTT; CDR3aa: CASSLAGQGVRSPLHF
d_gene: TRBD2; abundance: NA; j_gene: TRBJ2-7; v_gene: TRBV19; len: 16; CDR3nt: TGTGCCAGTAGTATGACTAGCGGGGGCGGCTCCTACGAGCAGTACTTC; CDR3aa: CASSMTSGGGSYEQYF
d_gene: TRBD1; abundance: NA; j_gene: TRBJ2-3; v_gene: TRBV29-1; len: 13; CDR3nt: TGCAGCGTGAAAGGACAGGTCACAGATACGCAGTATTTT; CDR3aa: CSVKGQVTDTQYF
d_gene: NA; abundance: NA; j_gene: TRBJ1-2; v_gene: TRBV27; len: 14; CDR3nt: TGTGCCAGCAGTCAAAGCCCCGCAGGCTATGGCTACACCTTC; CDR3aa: CASSQSPAGYGYTF
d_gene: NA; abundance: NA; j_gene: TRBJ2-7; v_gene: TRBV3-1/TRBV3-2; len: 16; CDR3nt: TGTGCCAGCAGCCAAGAGGGGCTCGCTCGGATCTACGAGCAGTACTTC; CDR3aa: CASSQEGLARIYEQYF
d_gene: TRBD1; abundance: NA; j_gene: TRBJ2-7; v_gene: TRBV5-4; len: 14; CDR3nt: TGTGCCAGCAGCTTGGGGGGACAGGCCTACGAGCAGTACTTC; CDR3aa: CASSLGGQAYEQYF
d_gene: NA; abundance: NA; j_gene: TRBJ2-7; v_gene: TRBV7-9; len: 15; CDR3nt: TGTGCCAGCAGCTTAGCTGACGGAGGCTCCTACGAGCAGTACTTC; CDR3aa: CASSLADGGSYEQYF
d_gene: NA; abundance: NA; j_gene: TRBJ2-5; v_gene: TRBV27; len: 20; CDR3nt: TGTGCCAGCAGTTCATCAGTTTGGTCAGGGACCCGCCGGGGGAAAGAGACCCAGTACTTC; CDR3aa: CASSSSVWSGTRRGKETQYF
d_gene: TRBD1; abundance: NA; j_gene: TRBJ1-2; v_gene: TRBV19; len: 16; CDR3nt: TGTGCCAGTAGGCCGGGACAGGGGGCGCGGGGCTATGGCTACACCTTC; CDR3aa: CASRPGQGARGYGYTF
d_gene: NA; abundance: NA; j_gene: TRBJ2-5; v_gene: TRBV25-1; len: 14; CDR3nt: TGTGCCAGCAGTGCGAAAAAGGGGCGCGAGACCCAGTACTTC; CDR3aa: CASSAKKGRETQYF
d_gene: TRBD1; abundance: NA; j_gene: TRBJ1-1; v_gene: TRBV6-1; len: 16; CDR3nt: TGTGCCAGCAGTGACCGGGACAGGGGTCCCTTGACTGAAGCTTTCTTT; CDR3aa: CASSDRDRGPLTEAFF
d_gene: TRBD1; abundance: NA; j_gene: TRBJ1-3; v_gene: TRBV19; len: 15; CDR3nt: TGTGCCAGTAGTACCCGACAGGGCTCTGGAAACACCATATATTTT; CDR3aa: CASSTRQGSGNTIYF
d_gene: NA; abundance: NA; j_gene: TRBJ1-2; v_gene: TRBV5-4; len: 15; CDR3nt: TGTGCCAGCAGCCCAGAAAGTACAGGGATCTATGGCTACACCTTC; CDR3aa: CASSPESTGIYGYTF
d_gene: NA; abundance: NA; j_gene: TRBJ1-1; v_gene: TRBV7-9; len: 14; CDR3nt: TGTGCCAGCAGCCACGGGCAGGGGAACACTGAAGCTTTCTTT; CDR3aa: CASSHGQGNTEAFF